This T cell receptor beta chain was observed in a study of blood T cell repertoires in COVID-19. The overall study: Some COVID-19 samples were acute and others convalescent; all came from the United States, Italy and Spain.

Trimming pared 5 bases from V and 0 bases from J, leaving 11 bases between. The germline CDR1 and CDR2 sequences are MNHEY and SVGAGI. CDR3 size: 15 residues. The assay was immunoSEQ multiplex PCR, and TCRdb's table has in-frame clones only and misses some. The sample lists approximately 200,000 clones; around 82% were seen once. This chain links TRBV6-5 with TRBJ1-5; no clear D gene. This sequence was found in a woman in her thirties or forties with acute COVID-19. Sequenced input: PBMCs or T cells enriched from blood (not recorded which). The CDR3: CASSTESYSNQPQHF. CDR3 DNA sequence: TGTGCCAGCAGTACGGAGAGTTATAGCAATCAGCCCCAGCATTTT.